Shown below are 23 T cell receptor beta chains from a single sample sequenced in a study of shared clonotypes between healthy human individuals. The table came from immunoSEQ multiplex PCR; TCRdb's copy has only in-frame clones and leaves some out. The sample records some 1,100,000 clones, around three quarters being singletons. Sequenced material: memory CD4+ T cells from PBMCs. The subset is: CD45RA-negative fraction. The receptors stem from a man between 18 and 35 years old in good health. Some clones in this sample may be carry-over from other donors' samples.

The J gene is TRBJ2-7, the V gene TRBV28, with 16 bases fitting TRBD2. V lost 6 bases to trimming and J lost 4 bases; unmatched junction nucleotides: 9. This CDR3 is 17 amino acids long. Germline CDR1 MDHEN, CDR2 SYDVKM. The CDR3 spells CASSVPGLAGGGYEQYF. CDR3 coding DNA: TGTGCCAGCAGCGTCCCGGGACTAGCGGGAGGGGGGTACGAGCAGTACTTC. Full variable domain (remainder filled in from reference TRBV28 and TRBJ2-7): DVKVTQSSRYLVKRTGEKVFLECVQDMDHENMFWYRQDPGLGLRLIYFSYDVKMKEKGDIPEGYSVSREKKERFSLILESASTNQTSMYLCASSVPGLAGGGYEQYFGPGTRLTVT.

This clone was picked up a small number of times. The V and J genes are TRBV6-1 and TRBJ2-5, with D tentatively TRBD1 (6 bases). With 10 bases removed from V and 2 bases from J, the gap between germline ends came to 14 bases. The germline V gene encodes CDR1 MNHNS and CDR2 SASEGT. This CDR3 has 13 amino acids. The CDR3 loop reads CATRTGSQETQYF. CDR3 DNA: TGTGCCACACGAACAGGGAGTCAAGAGACCCAGTACTTC.

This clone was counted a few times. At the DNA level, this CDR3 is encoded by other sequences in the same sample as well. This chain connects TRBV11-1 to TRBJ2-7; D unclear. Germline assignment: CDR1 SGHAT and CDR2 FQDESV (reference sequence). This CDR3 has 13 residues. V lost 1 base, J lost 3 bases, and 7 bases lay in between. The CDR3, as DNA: TGTGCCAGCAGCTTAGGCAGGAACTACGAGCAGTACTTC. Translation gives CASSLGRNYEQYF.

The CDR3 region has the DNA TGTGCCAGCAGTTTATCGGGCGGGGTGGGCTATGGCTACACCTTC. Amino acids: CASSLSGGVGYGYTF. The V and J genes are TRBV27 and TRBJ1-2, with unresolved D. The germline CDR1 and CDR2 sequences are MNHEY and SMNVEV (reference sequence). CDR3 length equals 15 residues. V dropped 0 bases and J dropped 4 bases, with 12 bases sitting between them.

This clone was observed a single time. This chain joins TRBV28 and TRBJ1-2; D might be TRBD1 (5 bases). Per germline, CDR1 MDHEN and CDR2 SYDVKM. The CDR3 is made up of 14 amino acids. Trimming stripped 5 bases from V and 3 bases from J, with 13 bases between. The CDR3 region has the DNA TGTGCCAGCAGTCTCAGGGAGGTCTACTATGGCTACACCTTC. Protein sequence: CASSLREVYYGYTF.

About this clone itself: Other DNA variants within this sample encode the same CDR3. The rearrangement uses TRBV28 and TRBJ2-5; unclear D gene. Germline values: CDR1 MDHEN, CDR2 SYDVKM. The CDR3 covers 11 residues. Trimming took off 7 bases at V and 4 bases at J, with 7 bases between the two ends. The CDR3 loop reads CASTGGETQYF. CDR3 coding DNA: TGTGCCAGCACCGGCGGAGAGACCCAGTACTTC.

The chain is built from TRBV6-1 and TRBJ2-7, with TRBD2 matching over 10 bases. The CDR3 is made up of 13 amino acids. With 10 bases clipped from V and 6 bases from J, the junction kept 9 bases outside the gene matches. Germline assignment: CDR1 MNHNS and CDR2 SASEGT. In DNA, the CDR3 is TGTGCCACCAATAGCGGGAGGAGATTCGAGCAGTACTTC. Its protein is CATNSGRRFEQYF.

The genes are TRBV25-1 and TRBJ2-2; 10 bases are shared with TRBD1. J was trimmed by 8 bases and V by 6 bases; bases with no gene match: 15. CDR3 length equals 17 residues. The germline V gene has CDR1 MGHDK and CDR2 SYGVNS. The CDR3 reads CASRARGDRGRTGELFF. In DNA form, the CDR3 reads TGTGCCAGCAGGGCCCGAGGAGACAGGGGGCGGACGGGGGAGCTGTTTTTT.

Written as DNA, the CDR3 is TGTGCCAGCAGTTCGTCCCGGCGGGATACGCAGTATTTT. Translated, it gives CASSSSRRDTQYF. The chain carries TRBV6-6 and TRBJ2-3; no reliable D call. CDR3 size: 13 residues. The germline V gene has CDR1 MNHNY and CDR2 SVGAGI (reference sequence). V was trimmed by 4 bases and J by 6 bases, leaving 11 bases between them.

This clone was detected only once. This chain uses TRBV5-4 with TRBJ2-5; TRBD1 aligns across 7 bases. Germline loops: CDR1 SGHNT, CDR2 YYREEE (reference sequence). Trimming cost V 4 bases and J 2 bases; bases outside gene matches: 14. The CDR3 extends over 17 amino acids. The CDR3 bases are TGTGCCAGCAGCCTACCGATTACAGGGGTTACACAAGAGACCCAGTACTTC. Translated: CASSLPITGVTQETQYF.

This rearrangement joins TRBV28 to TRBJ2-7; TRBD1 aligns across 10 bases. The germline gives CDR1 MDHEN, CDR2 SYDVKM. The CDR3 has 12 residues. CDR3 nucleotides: TGTGCAGCGGAGGGACAGGGGTACGAGCAGTACTTC. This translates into CAAEGQGYEQYF. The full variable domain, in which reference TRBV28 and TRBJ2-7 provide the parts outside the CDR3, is DVKVTQSSRYLVKRTGEKVFLECVQDMDHENMFWYRQDPGLGLRLIYFSYDVKMKEKGDIPEGYSVSREKKERFSLILESASTNQTSMYLCAAEGQGYEQYFGPGTRLTVT.

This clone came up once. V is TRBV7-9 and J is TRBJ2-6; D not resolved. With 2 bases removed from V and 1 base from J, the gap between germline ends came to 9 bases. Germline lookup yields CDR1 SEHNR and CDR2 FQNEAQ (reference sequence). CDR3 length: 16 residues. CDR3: CASSLRWPSGANVLTF. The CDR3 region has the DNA TGTGCCAGCAGCTTAAGATGGCCGTCTGGGGCCAACGTCCTGACTTTC.

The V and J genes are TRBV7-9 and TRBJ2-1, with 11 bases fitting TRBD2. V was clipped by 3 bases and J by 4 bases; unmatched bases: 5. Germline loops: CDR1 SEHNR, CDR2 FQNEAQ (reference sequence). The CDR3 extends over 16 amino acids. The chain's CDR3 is CASSFSGRAKYNEQFF. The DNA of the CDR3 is TGTGCCAGCAGCTTTAGCGGGAGGGCCAAGTACAATGAGCAGTTCTTC.

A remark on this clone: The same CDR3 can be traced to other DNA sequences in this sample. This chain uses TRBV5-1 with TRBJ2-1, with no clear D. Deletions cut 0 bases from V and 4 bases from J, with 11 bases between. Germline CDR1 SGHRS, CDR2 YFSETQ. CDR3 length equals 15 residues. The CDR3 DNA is TGCGCCAGCAGCTTGGTGGGCGCATCATACAATGAGCAGTTCTTC. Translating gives CASSLVGASYNEQFF.

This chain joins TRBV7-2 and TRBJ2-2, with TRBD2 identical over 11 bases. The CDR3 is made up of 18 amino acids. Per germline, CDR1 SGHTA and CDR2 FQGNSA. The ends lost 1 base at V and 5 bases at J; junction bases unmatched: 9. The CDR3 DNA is TGTGCCAGCAGCTTAGGGTCCCTAGCGGGAGGTGGGACCGGGGAGCTGTTTTTT. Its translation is CASSLGSLAGGGTGELFF.

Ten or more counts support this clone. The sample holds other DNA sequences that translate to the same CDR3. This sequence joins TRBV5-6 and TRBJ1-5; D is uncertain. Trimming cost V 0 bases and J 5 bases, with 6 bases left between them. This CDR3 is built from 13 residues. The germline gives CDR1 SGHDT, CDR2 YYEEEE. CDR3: CASSLGPDQPQHF. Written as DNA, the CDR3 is TGTGCCAGCAGCTTGGGACCGGATCAGCCCCAGCATTTT.

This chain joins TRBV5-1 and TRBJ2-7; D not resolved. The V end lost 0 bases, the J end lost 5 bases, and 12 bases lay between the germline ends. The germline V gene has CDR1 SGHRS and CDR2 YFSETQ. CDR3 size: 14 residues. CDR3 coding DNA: TGCGCCAGCAGCTTGGCGATAGGGATGGACGAGCAGTACTTC. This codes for CASSLAIGMDEQYF.

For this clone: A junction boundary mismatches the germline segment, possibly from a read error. The CDR3 DNA reads as TGTGCCAGCCGTGAGGTCGGTGGAGAGACCCAGTACTTC. Residues: CASREVGGETQYF. V gene TRBV6-1 combines with J gene TRBJ2-5; D gene uncertain. Germline CDR1 is MNHNS and CDR2 is SASEGT. This CDR3 spans 13 amino acids.

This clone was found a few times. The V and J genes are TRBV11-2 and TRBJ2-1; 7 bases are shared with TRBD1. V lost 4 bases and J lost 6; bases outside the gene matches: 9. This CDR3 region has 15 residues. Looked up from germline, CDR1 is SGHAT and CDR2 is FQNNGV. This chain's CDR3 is CASSSYRGKSNEQFF. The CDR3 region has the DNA TGTGCCAGCAGCTCATACAGGGGAAAAAGCAATGAGCAGTTCTTC.

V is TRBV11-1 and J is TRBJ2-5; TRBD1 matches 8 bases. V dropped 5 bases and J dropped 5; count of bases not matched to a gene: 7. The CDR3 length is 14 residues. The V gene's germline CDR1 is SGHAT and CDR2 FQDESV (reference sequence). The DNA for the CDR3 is TGTGCCAGCAGCCCAAGGACAGGGAGGGAGACCCAGTACTTC. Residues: CASSPRTGRETQYF. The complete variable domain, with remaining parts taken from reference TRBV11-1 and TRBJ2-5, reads EAEVAQSPRYKITEKSQAVAFWCDPISGHATLYWYRQILGQGPELLVQFQDESVVDDSQLPKDRFSAERLKGVDSTLKIQPAELGDSAMYLCASSPRTGRETQYFGPGTRLLVL.

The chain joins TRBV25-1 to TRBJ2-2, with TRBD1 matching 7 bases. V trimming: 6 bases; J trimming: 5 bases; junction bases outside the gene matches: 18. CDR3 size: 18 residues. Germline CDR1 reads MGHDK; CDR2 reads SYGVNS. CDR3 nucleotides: TGTGCCAGCAGCCGGACAGGTCAACTTGGTTCGTGGACCGGGGAGCTGTTTTTT. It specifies CASSRTGQLGSWTGELFF.

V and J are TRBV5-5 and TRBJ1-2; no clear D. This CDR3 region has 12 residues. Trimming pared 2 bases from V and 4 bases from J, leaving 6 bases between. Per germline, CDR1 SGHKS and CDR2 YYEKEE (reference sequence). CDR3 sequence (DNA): TGTGCCAGCAGCTTTTACGGCTATGGCTACACCTTC. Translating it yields CASSFYGYGYTF.

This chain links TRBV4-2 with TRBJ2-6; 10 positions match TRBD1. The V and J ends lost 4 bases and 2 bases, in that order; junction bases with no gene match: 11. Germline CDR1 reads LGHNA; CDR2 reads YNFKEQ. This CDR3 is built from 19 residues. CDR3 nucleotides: TGTGCCAGCAGCCGGCCCAGGGACAGGGGTGACACTGGGGCCAACGTCCTGACTTTC. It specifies CASSRPRDRGDTGANVLTF.